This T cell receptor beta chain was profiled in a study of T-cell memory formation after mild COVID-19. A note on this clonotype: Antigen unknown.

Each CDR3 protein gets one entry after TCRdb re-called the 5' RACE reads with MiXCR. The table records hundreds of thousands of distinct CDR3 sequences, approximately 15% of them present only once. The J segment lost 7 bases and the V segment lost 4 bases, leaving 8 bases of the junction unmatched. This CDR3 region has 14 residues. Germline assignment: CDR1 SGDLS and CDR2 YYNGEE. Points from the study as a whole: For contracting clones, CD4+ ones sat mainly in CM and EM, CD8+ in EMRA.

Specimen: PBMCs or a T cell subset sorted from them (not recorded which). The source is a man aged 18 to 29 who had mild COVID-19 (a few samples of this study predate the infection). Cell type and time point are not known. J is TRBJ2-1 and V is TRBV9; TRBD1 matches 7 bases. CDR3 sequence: CASSPRGLMNEQFF. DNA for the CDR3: TGTGCCAGCAGCCCTAGGGGGCTCATGAATGAGCAGTTCTTC.